Below are 27 T cell receptor beta chains sequenced from a single sample in a study of T cells in Graves' hyperthyroidism and ophthalmopathy (dated by TCRdb to about 2019). The library was produced with multiplex PCR. Data came from an Illumina HiSeq 2000. The TCR beta CDR3 regions were amplified from the RNA transcripts. The TCR CDR3 was subjected to a first round of RT-PCR using the HTBI primer set and the Qiagen OneStep RT-PCR kit. The public reads were reanalyzed by TCRdb: fastp trimming at Q25, MiXCR alignment, in-frame beta chains only. CDR3 protein sequences are deduplicated, and each keeps its most common genes and DNA. For this sample there are a few hundred thousand distinct CDR3 sequences; around 16% appear just once. Together, the top ten hold under 7.5% of the sample. Material for sequencing was blood. The receptors were sampled from a woman aged 25 to 39 with Graves' hyperthyroidism.

To note about this clonotype: A much larger clone lies one base from this, so it may be a read error. The rearrangement joins TRBV27 to TRBJ2-3, with a weak D call TRBD2 (5 bases). From germline, CDR1 is MNHEY and CDR2 SMNVEV (reference sequence). The V and J ends lost 7 bases and 6 bases respectively, with 8 bases between them. This CDR3 has 11 residues. The CDR3 loop is CASIRGDTQYF. Written as DNA, the CDR3 is TGTGCCAGCATCCGAGGGGATACGCAGTATTTT.

There are a few counts of this clonotype. The chain's CDR3 is CASSVARDREDTEAFF. The CDR3 coding sequence is TGTGCCAGCAGCGTAGCCCGGGACAGGGAGGACACTGAAGCTTTCTTT. The rearrangement joins TRBV9 to TRBJ1-1, with TRBD1 identical over 9 bases. The CDR3 totals 16 residues. Germline CDR1 and CDR2: SGDLS and YYNGEE. V was clipped by 0 bases and J by 3 bases; unmatched bases: 6.

In its sample, this clonotype was seen many times. V is TRBV5-1 and J is TRBJ2-1, with TRBD1 as a possible D gene (6 bases). Trimming took 4 bases from V and 0 from J, leaving 14 bases between them. Germline V CDR1 and CDR2: SGHRS, YFSETQ. The CDR3 spans 16 residues. The CDR3 sequence is CASSAPGQSSYNEQFF. The CDR3 DNA is TGCGCCAGCAGCGCCCCGGGACAAAGCTCCTACAATGAGCAGTTCTTC.

The chain joins TRBV5-5 to TRBJ1-4; D is ambiguous. V lost 0 bases to trimming and J lost 8 bases, with 11 bases between them. CDR1 and CDR2 from the germline V gene are SGHKS and YYEKEE (reference sequence). This CDR3 contains 14 residues. Here the CDR3 reads CASSLAPGGEKLFF. CDR3 DNA sequence: TGTGCCAGCAGCTTGGCGCCGGGAGGGGAAAAACTGTTTTTT.

This clonotype was found many times. The rearrangement links TRBV6-2 or TRBV6-3 to TRBJ2-7, with 8 nucleotides matching TRBD2. The CDR3 loop spans 14 amino acids. J lost 6 bases, V lost 6 bases, and 10 bases had no gene match. CDR1 and CDR2 (germline): MNHEY, SVGEGT. CDR3 protein: CASSLSSGRFEQYF. The CDR3 coding sequence is TGTGCCAGCAGCCTTTCCAGCGGGAGATTCGAGCAGTACTTC.

The rearrangement links TRBV20-1 to TRBJ2-7, with D perhaps matching TRBD1 (6 bases). Germline-derived CDR1 and CDR2 are DFQATT and SNEGSKA (reference sequence). The CDR3 runs to 13 residues. The V gene lost 6 bases and the J gene lost 3 bases, with 15 bases spanning the gap. CDR3 coding DNA: TGCAGTGCAACCCCGGACAGCAACTACGAGCAGTACTTC. This gives the protein CSATPDSNYEQYF.

This clonotype appeared many times. J is TRBJ2-7 and V is TRBV27; possible D gene TRBD2, 6 bases. The CDR3 consists of 16 residues. Trimming stripped 3 bases from V and 2 bases from J, with 17 bases between. Germline V CDR1 and CDR2: MNHEY, SMNVEV (reference sequence). The CDR3 DNA is TGTGCCAGCAGTTTTACCGCGGGGCCACCACCCTACGAGCAGTACTTC. This gives the protein CASSFTAGPPPYEQYF.

In this sample, this clonotype turned up many times. The chain has TRBV7-3 and TRBJ1-6; D gene unclear. V gave up 3 bases and J gave up 5 bases, with 5 bases separating them. The germline CDR1 and CDR2 sequences are SGHTA and FQGTGA. This CDR3 is 13 amino acids long. The CDR3 DNA reads as TGTGCCAGCAGCTTGCAGAATAATTCACCCCTCCACTTT. Its translation: CASSLQNNSPLHF.

This clonotype has ten or more counts. The CDR3: CASSLGAGGVKRNEQFF. DNA of the CDR3: TGTGCCAGCAGCTTAGGGGCTGGGGGTGTAAAGCGGAATGAGCAGTTCTTC. The chain links TRBV7-3 to TRBJ2-1; the D call may be TRBD1 or TRBD2 (5 bases each). There are 17 residues in the CDR3. The V end lost 2 bases, the J end lost 7 bases, and 21 bases lay between the germline ends. Looked up from germline, CDR1 is SGHTA and CDR2 is FQGTGA.

This clonotype has at least ten counts. The CDR3 DNA is TGTGCCAGCAGCTTAGGGCAGGGGGCGTTTCAGCCCCAGCATTTT. Translating it yields CASSLGQGAFQPQHF. This chain uses TRBV7-2 with TRBJ1-5; TRBD1 matches at 8 bases. The CDR3 has 15 residues. V gave up 1 base and J gave up 6 bases; unmatched junction bases: 5. Germline CDR1 and CDR2: SGHTA and FQGNSA.

This clonotype was seen a few times. The chain carries TRBV19 and TRBJ1-5, with a tentative D call TRBD1 (5 bases). V was trimmed by 5 bases and J by 5 bases, leaving 16 bases between them. The CDR3 extends over 15 amino acids. Germline V CDR1 and CDR2: LNHDA, SQIVND (reference sequence). The CDR3 coding sequence is TGTGCCAGTAGTCCGGGGCTCCTCTTGCATCAGCCCCAGCATTTT. Amino acid sequence: CASSPGLLLHQPQHF.

V and J are TRBV20-1 and TRBJ1-1, with D unresolved. Germline V lookup: CDR1 DFQATT, CDR2 SNEGSKA (reference sequence). This CDR3 spans 15 amino acids. The germline V and J ends were trimmed by 0 bases and 0 bases, with 11 bases remaining between them. The CDR3 loop reads CSARDIGRMNTEAFF. CDR3 nucleotides: TGCAGTGCTAGAGACATCGGACGCATGAACACTGAAGCTTTCTTT.

This clonotype has a handful of counts. This chain connects TRBV6-6 to TRBJ2-5; D is unclear. The CDR3 is 15 residues long. The V gene's germline CDR1 is MNHNY and CDR2 SVGAGI (reference sequence). V dropped 2 bases and J dropped 2 bases, with 12 bases sitting between them. The CDR3 sequence: CASSYQLVIQETQYF. The CDR3 nucleotides read TGTGCCAGCAGTTACCAGCTAGTGATTCAAGAGACCCAGTACTTC.

This clonotype was detected only a few times. V gene TRBV7-9 combines with J gene TRBJ2-1; no clear D. The CDR3 spans 11 residues. CDR1 SEHNR and CDR2 FQNEAQ come from the germline V gene (reference sequence). Trimming pared 3 bases from V and 9 bases from J, leaving 6 bases between. The CDR3 region is CASSFNREQFF. Here the CDR3 DNA reads TGTGCCAGCAGCTTTAACCGTGAGCAGTTCTTC.

This clonotype was counted ten times or more. The V gene is TRBV29-1, the J gene TRBJ1-5; no reliable D call. Germline V CDR1 and CDR2: SQVTM, ANQGSEA. This CDR3 has 13 amino acids. Trimming pared 4 bases from V and 5 bases from J, leaving 12 bases between. CDR3 amino acids: CSVAKGRDQPQHF. CDR3 sequence (DNA): TGCAGCGTTGCGAAGGGAAGGGATCAGCCCCAGCATTTT.

The chain uses TRBV6-5 and TRBJ2-5; the D is unclear. The germline gives CDR1 MNHEY, CDR2 SVGAGI. This CDR3 has 13 amino acids. Trimming shortened V by 3 bases and J by 2 bases, and 7 bases separated the two germline ends. CDR3 coding DNA: TGTGCCAGCAGTTATTTACAGCAAGAGACCCAGTACTTC. This encodes CASSYLQQETQYF.

This clonotype occurred many times. V is TRBV11-2 and J is TRBJ1-1; D is possibly TRBD1 (5 bases). Germline V lookup: CDR1 SGHAT, CDR2 FQNNGV. V lost 6 bases and J 5 bases, leaving 16 bases between the germline ends. The CDR3 is made up of 14 amino acids. CDR3 residues: CASRSQGGRTEAFF. CDR3 in DNA: TGTGCCAGCAGGTCCCAGGGAGGGAGGACTGAAGCTTTCTTT. Full variable domain (missing parts from reference TRBV11-2 and TRBJ1-1): EAGVAQSPRYKIIEKRQSVAFWCNPISGHATLYWYQQILGQGPKLLIQFQNNGVVDDSQLPKDRFSAERLKGVDSTLKIQPAKLEDSAVYLCASRSQGGRTEAFFGQGTRLTVV.

In this sample, this clonotype turned up many times. The chain recombines TRBV29-1 with TRBJ2-7, with 8 positions matching TRBD1. The length of the CDR3 is 13 residues. Germline V gene lookup returns CDR1 SQVTM and CDR2 ANQGSEA. With V trimmed by 6 bases and J by 0 bases, 4 bases remained unmatched. The CDR3 reads CSVYGQGSYEQYF. In DNA, the CDR3 is TGCAGCGTCTACGGACAGGGCTCCTACGAGCAGTACTTC.

This clonotype was seen at least ten times. V usage is TRBV7-3 and J usage is TRBJ2-1; TRBD2 matches at 8 bases. V shed 6 bases and J 5 bases; nucleotides not matched to a gene: 9. The CDR3 has 15 residues. Per germline, CDR1 SGHTA and CDR2 FQGTGA. The CDR3 reads CASSQRAGGNNEQFF. The CDR3 DNA reads TGTGCCAGCAGTCAAAGGGCGGGAGGAAACAATGAGCAGTTCTTC. Complete variable domain (other parts from reference TRBV7-3 and TRBJ2-1): GAGVSQTPSNKVTEKGKYVELRCDPISGHTALYWYRQSLGQGPEFLIYFQGTGAADDSGLPNDRFFAVRPEGSVSTLKIQRTERGDSAVYLCASSQRAGGNNEQFFGPGTRLTVL.

There are many counts of this clonotype. The chain joins TRBV3-1 to TRBJ1-1; the D is unclear. The CDR3 contains 14 residues. From germline, CDR1 is LGHDT and CDR2 YNNKEL (reference sequence). V lost 0 bases, J lost 1 base, and 6 bases lay in between. The CDR3: CASSQDYPNTEAFF. In DNA, the CDR3 is TGTGCCAGCAGCCAAGATTACCCGAACACTGAAGCTTTCTTT. Full variable domain (missing parts from reference TRBV3-1 and TRBJ1-1): DTAVSQTPKYLVTQMGNDKSIKCEQNLGHDTMYWYKQDSKKFLKIMFSYNNKELIINETVPNRFSPKSPDKAHLNLHINSLELGDSAVYFCASSQDYPNTEAFFGQGTRLTVV.

The V and J genes are TRBV20-1 and TRBJ2-5, with unresolved D. Germline V gene sequence: CDR1 DFQATT, CDR2 SNEGSKA (reference sequence). The CDR3 length is 12 residues. Between the trimmed V and J ends, which lost 5 bases and 5 bases, there was a span of 12 bases. In DNA form, the CDR3 reads TGCAGTGCTGGGGTCTCCGCGGAGACCCAGTACTTC. It translates to CSAGVSAETQYF.

This clonotype has just a few counts. V is TRBV20-1 and J is TRBJ2-2, with TRBD2 identical over 16 bases. The J segment lost 6 bases and the V segment lost 1 base, leaving 2 bases of the junction unmatched. In germline, CDR1 is DFQATT, CDR2 SNEGSKA (reference sequence). This CDR3 region has 16 residues. The CDR3 is CSARAGTSGRAGELFF. CDR3 bases: TGCAGTGCTAGAGCAGGGACTAGCGGGAGGGCCGGGGAGCTGTTTTTT.

This clonotype was counted at least ten times. The rearrangement links TRBV5-1 to TRBJ1-1; 9 positions match TRBD1. J gave up 2 bases and V 3 bases, and 5 bases lay outside the gene matches. This CDR3 contains 15 residues. CDR1 SGHRS and CDR2 YFSETQ come from the germline V gene. The CDR3 region is CASSSGGQGNTEAFF. The DNA of the CDR3 is TGCGCCAGCAGCTCGGGGGGACAGGGAAACACTGAAGCTTTCTTT.

This clonotype was observed a few times. The CDR3 protein is CASSEWQAVEQYF. CDR3 nucleotide sequence: TGCGCCAGCAGTGAGTGGCAGGCCGTGGAGCAGTACTTC. V usage is TRBV10-2 and J usage is TRBJ2-7; no reliable D call. V shed 1 base and J shed 7 bases, with 11 bases lying between them. Looked up from germline, CDR1 is WSHSY and CDR2 is SAAADI. This CDR3 region has 13 residues.

V gene TRBV6-8 combines with J gene TRBJ2-7, with TRBD2 matching 7 bases. Germline V gene data show CDR1 as MNHGY and CDR2 as SAAAGT. The CDR3 runs to 15 residues. Trimming removed 2 bases from V and 7 bases from J; junction bases left unmatched: 11. The CDR3 here is CASSYPRAGRHEQYF. CDR3 sequence (DNA): TGTGCCAGCAGTTACCCCCGAGCGGGAAGGCATGAGCAGTACTTC.

This clonotype occurred many times. The V and J genes are TRBV20-1 and TRBJ2-7, with a tentative D call TRBD2 (6 bases). Germline V CDR1 and CDR2: DFQATT, SNEGSKA (reference sequence). V dropped 2 bases and J dropped 2 bases, with 13 bases sitting between them. The CDR3 extends over 14 amino acids. The CDR3 loop is CSARIGSGPYEQYF. CDR3 DNA sequence: TGCAGTGCTAGAATTGGAAGCGGGCCCTACGAGCAGTACTTC.

This clonotype turned up a few times. This chain joins TRBV27 and TRBJ2-1; D unclear. V was cut by 1 base and J by 6 bases, with 7 bases left in between. CDR1 and CDR2 from the germline V gene are MNHEY and SMNVEV (reference sequence). CDR3 length equals 13 residues. The CDR3 here is CASSLFTGNEQFF. The DNA for the CDR3 is TGTGCCAGCAGTTTATTTACGGGCAATGAGCAGTTCTTC.